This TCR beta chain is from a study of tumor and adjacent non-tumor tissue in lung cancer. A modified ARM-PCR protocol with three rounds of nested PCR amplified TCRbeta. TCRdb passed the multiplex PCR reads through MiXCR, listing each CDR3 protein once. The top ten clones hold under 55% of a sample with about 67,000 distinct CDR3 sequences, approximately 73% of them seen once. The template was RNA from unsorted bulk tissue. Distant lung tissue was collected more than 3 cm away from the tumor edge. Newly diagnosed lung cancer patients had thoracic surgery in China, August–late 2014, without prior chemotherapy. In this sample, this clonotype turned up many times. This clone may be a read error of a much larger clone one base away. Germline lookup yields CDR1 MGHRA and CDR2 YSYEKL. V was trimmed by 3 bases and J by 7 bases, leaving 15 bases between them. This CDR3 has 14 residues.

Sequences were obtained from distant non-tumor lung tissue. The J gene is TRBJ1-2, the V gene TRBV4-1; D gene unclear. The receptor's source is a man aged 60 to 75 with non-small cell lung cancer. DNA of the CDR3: TGCGCCAGCAGCCAGGCCAGGACGAAGGGTGGCTACACCTTC. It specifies CASSQARTKGGYTF.